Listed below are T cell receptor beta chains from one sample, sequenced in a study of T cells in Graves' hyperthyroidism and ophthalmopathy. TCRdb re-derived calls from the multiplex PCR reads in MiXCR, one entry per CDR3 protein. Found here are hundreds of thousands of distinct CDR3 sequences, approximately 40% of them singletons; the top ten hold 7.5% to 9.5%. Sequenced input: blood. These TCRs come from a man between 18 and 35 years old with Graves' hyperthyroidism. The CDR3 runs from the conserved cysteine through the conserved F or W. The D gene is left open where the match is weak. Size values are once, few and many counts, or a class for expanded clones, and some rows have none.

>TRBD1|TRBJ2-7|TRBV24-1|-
CASTYHGTGATQYF
TGTGCCAGCACCTACCACGGGACAGGGGCTACGCAGTACTTC
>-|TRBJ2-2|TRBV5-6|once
CASSLDTRYTGELFF
TGTGCCAGCAGCTTGGACACGCGCTACACCGGGGAGCTGTTTTTT
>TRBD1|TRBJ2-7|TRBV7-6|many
CASSHATGGYEQYF
TGTGCCAGCAGCCACGCGACAGGGGGCTACGAGCAGTACTTC
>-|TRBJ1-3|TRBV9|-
CASSADSASKGNTIYF
TGTGCCAGCAGCGCAGACTCCGCCAGCAAGGGAAACACCATATATTTT
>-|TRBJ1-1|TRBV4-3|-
CASSQDPVEAFF
TGCGCCAGCAGCCAAGATCCGGTTGAAGCTTTCTTT
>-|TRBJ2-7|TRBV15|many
CATSRERFQLREQYF
TGTGCCACCAGCAGGGAGAGGTTCCAACTCCGTGAGCAGTACTTC
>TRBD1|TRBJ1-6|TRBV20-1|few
CSARDRQGANSPLHF
TGCAGTGCTAGAGATCGACAGGGGGCGAATTCACCCCTCCACTTT
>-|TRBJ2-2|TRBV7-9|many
CASSSSSNTGELFF
TGTGCCAGCAGCTCATCATCGAACACCGGGGAGCTGTTTTTT
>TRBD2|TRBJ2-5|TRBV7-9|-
CASSDWTSSSGRAQETQYF
TGTGCCAGCAGCGACTGGACCTCTTCTAGCGGGAGGGCCCAAGAGACCCAGTACTTC
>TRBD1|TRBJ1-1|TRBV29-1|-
CSVFTGGAEAFF
TGCAGCGTCTTTACAGGGGGAGCCGAAGCTTTCTTT
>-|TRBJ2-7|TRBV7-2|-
CASSQVLGEQYF
TGCGCCAGCAGCCAAGTATTGGGCGAGCAGTACTTC